What follows describes a single TCR beta chain. The antigen is undetermined. The junction differs from germline at one of its ends, possibly a read error. This record comes from a study of cytomegalovirus exposure and HLA in healthy donors. Whole-study results and caveats: The classifier was said to identify cytomegalovirus status with high specificity and sensitivity.

Amplification used 60 Vbeta primers and 13 Jbeta primers. Libraries were prepared by immunoSEQ multiplex PCR; TCRdb keeps only in-frame clonotypes and omits some of them. The data hold more than 95,000 clones, with around 9.1% observed a single time. The CDR3 has 15 residues. The germline V gene has CDR1 MNHNS and CDR2 SASEGT. Nominal health characterized the donors when sampled, though unrecorded immune exposures were likely. This receptor was obtained from a man between 35 and 55 years old in good health and CMV-seropositive. The genes are TRBV6-1 and TRBJ1-5, with D tentatively TRBD1 (6 bases). Sequencing used PBMCs. This CDR3 is CASNPGANSNQPRHF. The CDR3 DNA is TGTGCCAGCAACCCAGGGGCGAATAGCAATCAGCCCCGGCATTTT.